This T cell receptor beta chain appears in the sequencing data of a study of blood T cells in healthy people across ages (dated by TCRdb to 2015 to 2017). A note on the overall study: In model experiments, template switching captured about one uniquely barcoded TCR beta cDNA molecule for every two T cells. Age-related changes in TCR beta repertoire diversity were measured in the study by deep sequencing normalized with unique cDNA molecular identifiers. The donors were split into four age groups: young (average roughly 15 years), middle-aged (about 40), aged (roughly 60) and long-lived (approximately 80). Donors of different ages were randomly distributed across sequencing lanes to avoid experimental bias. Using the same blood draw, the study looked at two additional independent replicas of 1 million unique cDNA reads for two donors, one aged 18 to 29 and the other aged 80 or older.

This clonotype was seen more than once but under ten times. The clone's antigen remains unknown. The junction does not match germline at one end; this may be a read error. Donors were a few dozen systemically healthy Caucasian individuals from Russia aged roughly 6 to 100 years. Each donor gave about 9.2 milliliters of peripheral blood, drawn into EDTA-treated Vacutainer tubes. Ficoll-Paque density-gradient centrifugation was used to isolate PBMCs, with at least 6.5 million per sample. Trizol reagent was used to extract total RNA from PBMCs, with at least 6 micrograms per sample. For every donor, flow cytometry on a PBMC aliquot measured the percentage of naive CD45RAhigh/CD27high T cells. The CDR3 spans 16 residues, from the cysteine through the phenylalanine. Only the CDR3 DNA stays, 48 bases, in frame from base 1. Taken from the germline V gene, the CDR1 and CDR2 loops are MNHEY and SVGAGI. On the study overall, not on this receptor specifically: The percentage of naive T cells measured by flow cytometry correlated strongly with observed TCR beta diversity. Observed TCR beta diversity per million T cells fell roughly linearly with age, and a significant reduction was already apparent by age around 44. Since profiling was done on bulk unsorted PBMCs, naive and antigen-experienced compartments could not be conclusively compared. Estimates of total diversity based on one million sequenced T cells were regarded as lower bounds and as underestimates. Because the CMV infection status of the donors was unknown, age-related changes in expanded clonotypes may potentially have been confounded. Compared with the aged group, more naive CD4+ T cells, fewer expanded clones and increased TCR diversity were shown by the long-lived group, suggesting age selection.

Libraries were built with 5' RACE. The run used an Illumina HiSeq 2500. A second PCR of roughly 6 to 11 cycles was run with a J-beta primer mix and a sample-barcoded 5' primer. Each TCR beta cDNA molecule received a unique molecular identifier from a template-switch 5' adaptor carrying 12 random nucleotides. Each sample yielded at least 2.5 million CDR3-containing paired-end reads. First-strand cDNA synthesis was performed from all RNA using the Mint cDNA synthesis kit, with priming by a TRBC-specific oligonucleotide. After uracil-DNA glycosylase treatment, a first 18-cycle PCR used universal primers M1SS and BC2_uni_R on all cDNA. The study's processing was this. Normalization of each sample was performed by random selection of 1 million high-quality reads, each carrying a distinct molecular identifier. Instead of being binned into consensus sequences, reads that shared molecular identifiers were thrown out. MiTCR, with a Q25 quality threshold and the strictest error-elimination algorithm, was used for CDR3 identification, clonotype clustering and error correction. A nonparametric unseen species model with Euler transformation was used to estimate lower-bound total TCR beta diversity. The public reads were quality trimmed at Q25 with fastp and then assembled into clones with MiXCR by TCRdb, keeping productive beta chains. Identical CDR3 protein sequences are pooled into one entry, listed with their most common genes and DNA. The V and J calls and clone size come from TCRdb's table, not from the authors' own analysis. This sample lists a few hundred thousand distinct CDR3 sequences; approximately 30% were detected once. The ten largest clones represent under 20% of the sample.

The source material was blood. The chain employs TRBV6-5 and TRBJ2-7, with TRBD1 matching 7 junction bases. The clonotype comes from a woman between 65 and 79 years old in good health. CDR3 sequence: CASSDSDRASAYEQYF. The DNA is TGTGCCAGCAGTGACTCCGACAGGGCGAGTGCCTACGAGCAGTACTTC.